This T cell receptor (beta chain) comes out of a study of shared T cell receptors in the human thymus. Produced via immunoSEQ multiplex PCR; TCRdb's table is partial and in-frame only. The table includes 500,000 to 550,000 clones, 78% detected once. CDR1 is GTSNPN, CDR2 SVGIG, per germline (reference sequence). The CDR3 loop spans 13 amino acids. The sample was also linked to a second study, of human thymus T cells.

The chain combines TRBV30 with TRBJ2-7; D may be TRBD1 (6 bases). The source of this sequence is a boy younger than two with a congenital heart defect. Sequencing used thymocytes. The CDR3 is CAVPRDNSYEQYF. The CDR3 nucleotides read TGTGCTGTTCCCCGGGACAACTCCTACGAGCAGTACTTC.